A selection of T cell receptor beta chains follows, all from one sample in a study of Tregs in tolerant kidney transplant recipients. TCRdb's copy holds only in-frame clones and misses some; the assay was immunoSEQ multiplex PCR. Altogether 81,000 or so clones are present, 90% to 95% being singletons, with the ten largest covering roughly 1.5%. This specimen consisted of CD4+ T cells from blood (PBMCs), obtained 24 months after the transplant. These TCRs come from a human patient who received a combined kidney and bone marrow transplant. Some T cells may be the graft donor's. CDR3s include the opening cysteine and the closing phenylalanine or tryptophan. The D gene is left open where the match is weak. A clone size is listed for some rows: how often the clone was seen (once, few, many), or a class if it is expanded.

J gene | V gene | CDR3 length | D gene | clone size | CDR3 DNA | CDR3 protein
TRBJ2-1 | TRBV4-3 | 15 | TRBD2 | NA | TGCGCCAGCAGCCAACTAGCGGGAGGGCCTGGGGAGCAGTTCTTC | CASSQLAGGPGEQFF
TRBJ1-2 | TRBV18 | 16 | NA | NA | TGTGCCAGCTCACCGCTGACCGGACAGATTAGCTATGGCTACACCTTC | CASSPLTGQISYGYTF
TRBJ1-6 | TRBV4-3 | 16 | NA | NA | TGCGCCAGCAGCCAAGTAAAGGGGCAGGATAATTCACCCCTCCACTTT | CASSQVKGQDNSPLHF
TRBJ2-5 | TRBV19 | 16 | TRBD2 | NA | TGTGCCAGTAGTATCACCCAACGGGGGGGCCTGAAGACCCAGTACTTC | CASSITQRGGLKTQYF
TRBJ2-3 | TRBV11-3 | 17 | NA | NA | TGTGCCAGCAGCTCAAGAACCGGGTCCAACCCGACAGATACGCAGTATTTT | CASSSRTGSNPTDTQYF
TRBJ2-3 | TRBV5-1 | 15 | TRBD2 | NA | TGCGCCAGCAAAAAGGGAGGGCAGGGCACAGATACGCAGTATTTT | CASKKGGQGTDTQYF
TRBJ2-5 | TRBV27 | 15 | TRBD1 | NA | TGTGCCAGCAGACACGACAGGGATGAGCAAGAGACCCAGTACTTC | CASRHDRDEQETQYF
TRBJ1-6 | TRBV5-4 | 15 | NA | NA | TGTGCCAGCAGCTTGTCCCGCGGGAATAATTCACCCCTCCACTTT | CASSLSRGNNSPLHF
TRBJ2-3 | TRBV9 | 15 | TRBD1 | once | TGTGCCAGCAGCGTCCGGGACAGGACGACAGATACGCAGTATTTT | CASSVRDRTTDTQYF
TRBJ1-5 | TRBV5-1 | 18 | NA | NA | TGCGCCAGCAGCTTGGTACTACGGGGGGGTAAGTCGAATCAGCCCCAGCATTTT | CASSLVLRGGKSNQPQHF
TRBJ2-7 | TRBV7-2 | 15 | NA | NA | TGTGCCAGCAGCCCCGCAGCGGGTTTCGCCTACGAGCAGTACTTC | CASSPAAGFAYEQYF
TRBJ2-7 | TRBV21-1 | 14 | NA | NA | TGTGCCAGCAGTGCAACAGGGGTAATCAACGAGCAGTACTTC | CASSATGVINEQYF
TRBJ2-7 | TRBV10-3 | 10 | NA | NA | TGTGCCTTACAGGCGGGGCGACGGTACTTC | CALQAGRRYF
TRBJ2-2 | TRBV6-5 | 12 | NA | NA | TGTGCCAGCAGATTGGGGCGGGGGGAGCTGTTTTTT | CASRLGRGELFF
TRBJ2-1 | TRBV7-9 | 15 | NA | NA | TGTGCCAGCAGCCCCCCGGCGGGCCTGAACAATGAGCAGTTCTTC | CASSPPAGLNNEQFF
TRBJ1-2 | TRBV13 | 14 | TRBD1 | NA | TGTGCCAGCAGCTTATCGGACAGGATTTATGGCTACACCTTC | CASSLSDRIYGYTF
TRBJ1-4 | TRBV10-3 | 11 | NA | few | TGTGCCATCAGTGACGGTGAAAAACTGTTTTTT | CAISDGEKLFF
TRBJ2-1 | TRBV5-1 | 16 | TRBD2 | NA | TGCGCCAGCAGCCGCTTAGCGGGAGGGCCCTACAATGAGCAGTTCTTC | CASSRLAGGPYNEQFF
TRBJ2-1 | TRBV7-6 | 16 | TRBD2 | once | TGTGCCAGCAGCCAGACTAGCGGGAAGACCTACAATGAGCAGTTCTTC | CASSQTSGKTYNEQFF
TRBJ2-7 | TRBV7-2 | 15 | TRBD2 | NA | TGTGCCAGCAGCAGGGGGGGGACTAGGCCCTGGGAGCAGTACTTC | CASSRGGTRPWEQYF
TRBJ1-1 | TRBV6-6 | 13 | NA | once | TGTGCCAGCAGGCCGACAGGATACACTGAAGCTTTCTTT | CASRPTGYTEAFF
TRBJ2-7 | TRBV9 | 14 | TRBD1 | once | TGTGCCAGCAGCGCAAGGACAGGGCTCAACGAGCAGTACTTC | CASSARTGLNEQYF
TRBJ2-7 | TRBV4-3 | 15 | TRBD1 | NA | TGCGCCAGCAGCCAAAGTCTGGACAGGGGGCTCGAGCAGTACTTC | CASSQSLDRGLEQYF
TRBJ2-3 | TRBV11-3 | 17 | TRBD2 | NA | TGTGCCAGCAGCCAAGGCGAGGGACTAGCGGGAGAGAATACGCAGTATTTT | CASSQGEGLAGENTQYF
TRBJ1-1 | TRBV19 | 11 | NA | NA | TGTGCCAGTAGTATGACCGGGAGGGCTTTCTTT | CASSMTGRAFF
TRBJ2-7 | TRBV5-4 | 16 | TRBD2 | few | TGTGCCAGCAGCTTGGGGACTAGCGGGGAGCCCTACGAGCAGTACTTC | CASSLGTSGEPYEQYF
TRBJ1-2 | TRBV28 | 14 | TRBD1 | NA | TGTGCCAGCAGGTCTCCGGGACAGGGTTATGGCTACACCTTC | CASRSPGQGYGYTF
TRBJ1-2 | TRBV5-6 | 13 | NA | NA | TGTGCCAGCAGAGGACAGTTCAACTATGGCTACACCTTC | CASRGQFNYGYTF
TRBJ2-7 | TRBV10-2 | 13 | TRBD2 | once | TGCGCCAGCAGGGATCTAGCGGGCTACGAGCAGTACTTC | CASRDLAGYEQYF
TRBJ2-3 | TRBV4-3 | 17 | TRBD1 | NA | TGCGCCAGCAGCTCAACCCCCACAGGGGTTTCCACAGATACGCAGTATTTT | CASSSTPTGVSTDTQYF
TRBJ1-5 | TRBV6-5 | 16 | TRBD1 | NA | TGTGCCAGCAGTTATTATGGGACAGGGGGGGATCAGCCCCAGCATTTT | CASSYYGTGGDQPQHF
TRBJ1-6 | TRBV7-9 | 13 | TRBD1 | NA | TGTGCCAGCAGCACCGGGACAGGGGTCCCCCTCCACTTT | CASSTGTGVPLHF
TRBJ1-2 | TRBV12-5 | 15 | TRBD1 | NA | TGTGCTAGTGGTTTGAAGTTGGACAGGGGGGGCGGCTACACCTTC | CASGLKLDRGGGYTF
TRBJ2-2 | TRBV29-1 | 13 | NA | NA | TGCAGCGTTGGAACTAGTGGTACCGGGGAGCTGTTTTTT | CSVGTSGTGELFF
TRBJ2-1 | TRBV5-1 | 15 | TRBD2 | NA | TGCGCCAGCAGCCCCCTAGCGGGAGCCTACAATGAGCAGTTCTTC | CASSPLAGAYNEQFF
TRBJ1-2 | TRBV30 | 13 | NA | NA | TGTGCCTGGAGCACCGCATTAACGAGCGGCTACACCTTC | CAWSTALTSGYTF
TRBJ2-2 | TRBV23-1 | 18 | TRBD1 | NA | TGCGCCAGCAGTCAAAATGGCAGGACAGGGGAGACCACCGGGGAGCTGTTTTTT | CASSQNGRTGETTGELFF
TRBJ1-1 | TRBV11-3 | 17 | TRBD1 | NA | TGTGCCAGCAGCTGGGACAGGGGGCTCGGAGGGGACACTGAAGCTTTCTTT | CASSWDRGLGGDTEAFF
TRBJ1-5 | TRBV5-1 | 16 | NA | once | TGCGCCAGCAGCTTGGGCTCGGGAGCCAGCAATCAGCCCCAGCATTTT | CASSLGSGASNQPQHF
TRBJ2-5 | TRBV27 | 19 | TRBD1 | NA | TGTGCCAGCAGCCCTGGGCCTTTCCCTCTAGACAGGGCGGAAGAGACCCAGTACTTC | CASSPGPFPLDRAEETQYF
TRBJ1-3 | TRBV5-1 | 12 | NA | few | TGCGCCAGCAGTCAAACTGGAAACACCATATATTTT | CASSQTGNTIYF
TRBJ2-2 | TRBV27 | 17 | TRBD1 | NA | TGTGCCAGCAGTTCTCGCGGACAGGGATTAAACACCGGGGAGCTGTTTTTT | CASSSRGQGLNTGELFF
TRBJ1-2 | TRBV30 | 13 | NA | NA | TGTGCCTGGAGTATGCGTGGTTACGATGGCTACACCTTC | CAWSMRGYDGYTF
TRBJ1-1 | TRBV9 | 15 | NA | NA | TGTGCCAGCAGCGTAGATGGGGGGGATTACACTGAAGCTTTCTTT | CASSVDGGDYTEAFF
TRBJ2-1 | TRBV9 | 15 | TRBD1 | NA | TGTGCCAGCAGCGTAGGACAGGGATCCTACAATGAGCAGTTCTTC | CASSVGQGSYNEQFF
TRBJ2-1 | TRBV11-2 | 14 | NA | once | TGTGCCAGCAGCTCGGTGTCCAACTACAATGAGCAGTTCTTC | CASSSVSNYNEQFF
TRBJ2-3 | TRBV2 | 15 | NA | once | TGTGCCAGCAGAGCGGGACAAACCTACACAGATACGCAGTATTTT | CASRAGQTYTDTQYF
TRBJ2-1 | TRBV5-1 | 17 | TRBD2 | NA | TGCGCCAGCAGCTTGGCCCTAGCGGGAGGCACCTACAATGAGCAGTTCTTC | CASSLALAGGTYNEQFF
TRBJ2-2 | TRBV11-1 | 16 | TRBD1 | NA | TGTGCCAGCAGCTGGGGGACAGGGCAGAACACCGGGGAGCTGTTTTTT | CASSWGTGQNTGELFF
TRBJ2-7 | TRBV4-2 | 14 | NA | NA | TGTGCCAGCAGCCAACCCCAGACAGGCGGCGAGCAGTACTTC | CASSQPQTGGEQYF
TRBJ2-3 | TRBV5-1 | 13 | NA | NA | TGCGCCAGCAGCTTGGCCAGATCAGATACGCAGTATTTT | CASSLARSDTQYF
TRBJ2-3 | TRBV18 | 14 | NA | NA | TGTGCCAGCTCACCACAAGGGGTTGAGGATACGCAGTATTTT | CASSPQGVEDTQYF
TRBJ2-3 | TRBV6-6 | 14 | NA | once | TGTGCCAGCAGTTACTCCGGAGTGGCAGATACGCAGTATTTT | CASSYSGVADTQYF
TRBJ2-5 | TRBV2 | 15 | TRBD2 | NA | TGTGCCAGCAGTCCAACTAGCGGGAGTAGGGAGACCCAGTACTTC | CASSPTSGSRETQYF
TRBJ1-1 | TRBV18 | 15 | NA | NA | TGTGCCAGCTCACCACCGGCTCGCATGAACACTGAAGCTTTCTTT | CASSPPARMNTEAFF